These 13 T cell receptor beta chains were sequenced from one sample in a study of T cell changes during pregnancy in multiple sclerosis. The method was immunoSEQ multiplex PCR; TCRdb's version includes in-frame clones alone and lacks a portion of them. The sample consists of roughly 43,000 clones, 85% to 95% of them appearing once. This material consisted of CD4+ T cells from peripheral blood mononuclear cells, taken in the third trimester of pregnancy. These receptors originate from a female donor with multiple sclerosis, enrolled in a pregnancy study.

The chain is built from TRBV6-1 and TRBJ1-1; D not certain. CDR3 length equals 14 residues. Trimming stripped 7 bases from V and 2 bases from J, with 14 bases between. Germline V CDR1 and CDR2: MNHNS, SASEGT. The CDR3 sequence is CASTSLGGNTEAFF. The CDR3 DNA reads as TGTGCCAGCACCTCCCTAGGCGGTAACACTGAAGCTTTCTTT.

This clone is a singleton in its sample. The genes are TRBV28 and TRBJ1-1; 11 bases are a match to TRBD1. The CDR3 is made up of 16 amino acids. After removal of 9 bases from V and 0 bases from J, the junction contained 9 bases not matched to a gene. Germline CDR1 reads MDHEN; CDR2 reads SYDVKM. CDR3 sequence (DNA): TGTGCCAGTACCCCGGACAGGGGGCCCATGAACACTGAAGCTTTCTTT. This sequence encodes CASTPDRGPMNTEAFF.

V gene TRBV9 combines with J gene TRBJ1-2; TRBD1 might be the D (6 bases). The germline V gene encodes CDR1 SGDLS and CDR2 YYNGEE. Trimming removed 4 bases from V and 8 bases from J, with 21 bases in between. The CDR3 contains 15 residues. DNA of the CDR3: TGTGCCAGCAGCCCTTCAGGGGCGAGGGGAGACGGCTACACCTTC. Encoded protein: CASSPSGARGDGYTF.

The rearrangement uses TRBV7-2 and TRBJ1-4, with 10 nucleotides matching TRBD1. CDR3 length equals 15 residues. Germline V CDR1 and CDR2: SGHTA, FQGNSA. The J segment lost 7 bases and the V segment lost 1 base, leaving 3 bases of the junction unmatched. The CDR3 is CASSLGDRGGEKLFF. DNA for the CDR3: TGTGCCAGCAGCTTAGGGGACAGGGGAGGTGAAAAACTGTTTTTT.

This clone was counted once. The rearrangement joins TRBV28 to TRBJ2-1, with D maybe TRBD2 (7 bases). Germline-derived CDR1 and CDR2 are MDHEN and SYDVKM. V was cut by 8 bases and J by 2 bases, with 22 bases left in between. There are 17 residues in the CDR3. The CDR3 DNA is TGTGCCAGCGCCTCATTAGGGGGGGCGGTAGCCTACAATGAGCAGTTCTTC. It encodes CASASLGGAVAYNEQFF. The whole variable domain, filled in from reference TRBV28 and TRBJ2-1, reads DVKVTQSSRYLVKRTGEKVFLECVQDMDHENMFWYRQDPGLGLRLIYFSYDVKMKEKGDIPEGYSVSREKKERFSLILESASTNQTSMYLCASASLGGAVAYNEQFFGPGTRLTVL.

V usage is TRBV6-6 and J usage is TRBJ2-1, with D perhaps matching TRBD1 (5 bases). Germline loops: CDR1 MNHNY, CDR2 SVGAGI (reference sequence). With 0 bases removed from V and 7 bases from J, the gap between germline ends came to 7 bases. CDR3 length: 13 residues. The CDR3 DNA reads as TGTGCCAGCAGTTACTCGACAGCAAATGAGCAGTTCTTC. This encodes CASSYSTANEQFF.

This chain joins TRBV4-2 and TRBJ2-3, with 7 bases lining up with TRBD1. V trimming: 5 bases; J trimming: 3 bases; junction bases outside the gene matches: 5. Per germline, CDR1 LGHNA and CDR2 YNFKEQ. This CDR3 region has 14 residues. Here the CDR3 DNA reads TGTGCCAGCAGCGAGGGGGCTTATACAGATACGCAGTATTTT. Translated, it gives CASSEGAYTDTQYF.

This chain joins TRBV6-1 and TRBJ2-3; weak D call: TRBD1 (6 bases). Germline V lookup: CDR1 MNHNS, CDR2 SASEGT. CDR3 length: 13 residues. Trimming stripped 10 bases from V and 1 base from J, with 12 bases between. The chain's CDR3 is CANQAGGTDTQYF. The CDR3 nucleotides are TGTGCCAACCAGGCAGGGGGCACAGATACGCAGTATTTT.

J is TRBJ2-5 and V is TRBV7-9, with D perhaps matching TRBD2 (5 bases). The J call may be incorrect, as the DNA end agrees better with TRBJ2-7. The CDR3 consists of 14 residues. The germline V gene encodes CDR1 SEHNR and CDR2 FQNEAQ (reference sequence). The CDR3 region is CASKGRTESYEQYF. The CDR3 nucleotides read TGTGCCAGCAAAGGGAGAACGGAGTCCTACGAGCAGTACTTC.

The J gene is TRBJ2-3, the V gene TRBV6-1; the match to TRBD1 covers 7 bases. The CDR3 runs 14 residues. Germline V gene lookup returns CDR1 MNHNS and CDR2 SASEGT. V lost 6 bases to trimming and J lost 6 bases; unmatched junction nucleotides: 9. CDR3 coding DNA: TGTGCCAGCAGGGTACGACAGGGCTTGGATACGCAGTATTTT. Amino acids: CASRVRQGLDTQYF.

The chain links TRBV18 to TRBJ2-6; the D gene is possibly TRBD1 (5 bases). Between the trimmed V and J ends, which lost 0 bases and 2 bases, there was a span of 11 bases. This CDR3 comprises 17 residues. Germline lookup yields CDR1 KGHSH and CDR2 LQKENI. CDR3 loop: CASSPPQGRAGANVLTF. In DNA, the CDR3 is TGTGCCAGCTCACCACCGCAGGGCCGGGCTGGGGCCAACGTCCTGACTTTC.

The rearrangement joins TRBV14 to TRBJ2-2, with 11 bases identical to TRBD2. Unmatched junction bases numbered 5, after V lost 3 bases and J lost 2 bases. This CDR3 has 17 amino acids. Germline assignment: CDR1 SGHDN and CDR2 FVKESK. The chain's CDR3 is CASSHASGRINTGELFF. Written as DNA, the CDR3 is TGTGCCAGCAGCCACGCTAGCGGGAGGATAAACACCGGGGAGCTGTTTTTT.

The chain links TRBV7-9 to TRBJ2-4, with 8 positions matching TRBD1. This CDR3 is 19 amino acids long. After removal of 1 base from V and 6 bases from J, the junction contained 17 bases not matched to a gene. Germline V gene data show CDR1 as SEHNR and CDR2 as FQNEAQ (reference sequence). The DNA for the CDR3 is TGTGCCAGCAGCTTAGTTGGTAGGACAGGGTCGGCTTCAGGAAACATTCAGTACTTC. Translating gives CASSLVGRTGSASGNIQYF.